The sequence of this T cell receptor (beta chain) was determined in a study of T cells in Graves' hyperthyroidism and ophthalmopathy. Using RNA transcripts as the source, TCR beta CDR3 regions were amplified. HTBI primers were used for first-round RT-PCR of the TCR CDR3. Each CDR3 protein is one row after TCRdb ran MiXCR on the multiplex PCR reads. The sample includes around 100,000 distinct CDR3 sequences, over 45% seen only once; the top ten take about a quarter. The PBMCs had their origin in more than 9.5 ml of fresh peripheral blood. This clonotype occurred many times. CDR1 and CDR2 (germline): LNHDA, SQIVND (reference sequence). Between the trimmed V and J ends, which lost 6 bases and 0 bases, there was a span of 9 bases. The CDR3 length is 14 residues.

The sequenced material came from blood. This receptor was obtained from a middle-aged man with Graves' hyperthyroidism. This chain uses TRBV19 with TRBJ1-3; D unresolved. Here the CDR3 reads CASRLAYSGNTIYF. In DNA, the CDR3 is TGTGCCAGTAGATTGGCGTACTCTGGAAACACCATATATTTT.